The 9 T cell receptor beta chains below were found in one sample sequenced in a study of memory CD4+ T cells and cytomegalovirus serostatus. Sequencing was performed with immunoSEQ multiplex PCR; in TCRdb, only in-frame clones are kept and a portion is missing. The repertoire consists of 55,000 or so clones, with around four fifths occurring once and the leading ten covering 1.3% to 1.5%. Single viable CD3+CD4+CD8-CD45RO+ cells were sorted as the memory CD4+ T cells. The sample taken for sequencing was memory CD4+ T cells from blood. The receptors stem from an adult in good health and CMV-seropositive.

A single count supports this clone. The chain recombines TRBV28 with TRBJ1-2; TRBD1 matches 9 bases. The V segment lost 6 bases and the J segment 7 bases; nucleotides outside the gene matches: 12. The CDR3 is 15 amino acids. Germline loops: CDR1 MDHEN, CDR2 SYDVKM. CDR3 nucleotide sequence: TGTGCCAGCAGCTCCCCTGGACAGGGGCTTAGTGGCTACACCTTC. Amino acid sequence: CASSSPGQGLSGYTF.

This sequence joins TRBV4-2 and TRBJ2-3; D possibly matches TRBD1 or TRBD2 (6 bases each). The germline V gene has CDR1 LGHNA and CDR2 YNFKEQ. Trimming took 1 base from V and 2 from J, leaving 10 bases between them. The CDR3 is 15 amino acids. The CDR3, as DNA: TGTGCCAGCAGCCAAGCGGGGGCCCCCACAGATACGCAGTATTTT. Protein sequence: CASSQAGAPTDTQYF.

This clone was seen just once. The chain recombines TRBV4-2 with TRBJ2-7; TRBD2 matches 8 bases. Germline lookup yields CDR1 LGHNA and CDR2 YNFKEQ. The CDR3 has 14 amino acids. Trimming cost V 1 base and J 3 bases; bases outside gene matches: 2. CDR3 DNA: TGTGCCAGCAGCCAAGGGAGCGGGGGCTACGAGCAGTACTTC. This codes for CASSQGSGGYEQYF.

CDR3 sequence (DNA): TGTGCCAGCAGCTCCCCGGTCAGGCGCGGGGGACAGATCGAGCAGTACTTC. Protein: CASSSPVRRGGQIEQYF. The chain recombines TRBV7-9 with TRBJ2-7, with D tentatively TRBD1 or TRBD2 (7 bases each). This CDR3 has 17 residues. Trimming removed 4 bases at V and 6 bases at J, with 25 bases between. Germline V lookup: CDR1 SEHNR, CDR2 FQNEAQ (reference sequence). The complete variable domain, with remaining parts taken from reference TRBV7-9 and TRBJ2-7, reads DTGVSQNPRHKITKRGQNVTFRCDPISEHNRLYWYRQTLGQGPEFLTYFQNEAQLEKSRLLSDRFSAERPKGSFSTLEIQRTEQGDSAMYLCASSSPVRRGGQIEQYFGPGTRLTVT.

Written as DNA, the CDR3 is TGTGCCAGTAGTCTCCTAACATCAGGGGCTGGGGCCAACGTCCTGACTTTC. Its translation is CASSLLTSGAGANVLTF. The J gene is TRBJ2-6, the V gene TRBV19; weak D call: TRBD1 (6 bases). CDR3 length: 17 amino acids. CDR1 and CDR2 from the germline V gene are LNHDA and SQIVND (reference sequence). The V end lost 5 bases, the J end lost 2 bases, and 16 bases lay between the germline ends.

The chain joins TRBV7-2 to TRBJ1-5; no reliable D call. The V end lost 3 bases, the J end lost 3 bases, and 6 bases lay between the germline ends. CDR3 length: 13 amino acids. Germline-derived CDR1 and CDR2 are SGHTA and FQGNSA. As DNA, the CDR3 is TGTGCCAGCAGCTTCGGGCCCAATCAGCCCCAGCATTTT. Protein: CASSFGPNQPQHF.

This chain uses TRBV5-1 with TRBJ2-7; TRBD2 aligns across 9 bases. Germline V gene sequence: CDR1 SGHRS, CDR2 YFSETQ. The CDR3 consists of 14 residues. Trimming at V came to 5 bases and at J to 10 bases, leaving 13 bases not matched to a gene. CDR3 sequence: CASRSSGGHTPQYF. CDR3 sequence (DNA): TGCGCCAGCAGAAGTAGCGGGGGCCATACACCCCAGTACTTC.

This chain links TRBV6-1 with TRBJ2-7; 9 bases fit TRBD2. In germline, CDR1 is MNHNS, CDR2 SASEGT. Trimming removed 4 bases from V and 4 bases from J; junction bases left unmatched: 8. The CDR3 is 15 amino acids. The CDR3 here is CASSGGSGRKYEQYF. The CDR3 coding sequence is TGTGCCAGCAGTGGGGGTAGCGGGAGAAAATACGAGCAGTACTTC.

In this sample, this clone turned up a few times. In DNA form, the CDR3 reads TGCGCCAGCAGCTTGGGTCAGGCCTCCTACGAGCAGTACTTC. The encoded protein is CASSLGQASYEQYF. The rearrangement uses TRBV5-1 and TRBJ2-7; D unclear. The germline V gene encodes CDR1 SGHRS and CDR2 YFSETQ. Trimming stripped 0 bases from V and 0 bases from J, with 7 bases between. The CDR3 consists of 14 residues. Variable domain in full (rest from reference TRBV5-1 and TRBJ2-7): KAGVTQTPRYLIKTRGQQVTLSCSPISGHRSVSWYQQTPGQGLQFLFEYFSETQRNKGNFPGRFSGRQFSNSRSEMNVSTLELGDSALYLCASSLGQASYEQYFGPGTRLTVT.